Presented here are 23 T cell receptor beta chains from one specimen sequenced in a study of beta chain features in type 1 diabetes. Overall study findings and caveats: All four CD4+ subsets of Type 1 diabetes patients contained TCRB CDR3s that were moderately but significantly shorter.

Expressed TCRB transcripts were sequenced after all isolated RNA was converted to cDNA. TCRdb's copy holds only in-frame clones and misses some; the assay was immunoSEQ multiplex PCR. The sample shows a few hundred thousand clones, about 10% of them seen only once. For these receptors, no antigen is known. The sample taken for sequencing was central memory CD4+ T cells from blood. These receptors were taken from a young man with type 1 diabetes.

The chain has TRBV4-3 and TRBJ1-2; the D gene is possibly TRBD1 (6 bases). Germline CDR1 is LGHNA and CDR2 is YSLEER. The CDR3 spans 14 residues. The V end was cut by 4 bases, the J end by 7 bases, with 16 bases between. The CDR3 region is CASSPEGGFSGYTF. The CDR3 nucleotides are TGCGCCAGCAGCCCCGAAGGGGGTTTCTCTGGCTACACCTTC.

This clone was found a few times. The chain employs TRBV30 and TRBJ1-2; D is unclear. Germline V gene data show CDR1 as GTSNPN and CDR2 as SVGIG (reference sequence). The CDR3 loop spans 13 amino acids. V was shortened by 4 bases and J by 4 bases, with 13 bases between the two germline ends. The CDR3 here is CAWKIPGSYGYTF. The CDR3 region has the DNA TGTGCCTGGAAAATTCCGGGAAGCTATGGCTACACCTTC. The whole variable domain, filled in from reference TRBV30 and TRBJ1-2, reads SQTIHQWPATLVQPVGSPLSLECTVEGTSNPNLYWYRQAAGRGLQLLFYSVGIGQISSEVPQNLSASRPQDRQFILSSKKLLLSDSGFYLCAWKIPGSYGYTFGSGTRLTVV.

In this sample, this clone turned up a few times. The V call is TRBV19, the J call TRBJ2-1; 8 bases are a match to TRBD2. V was clipped by 9 bases and J by 6 bases; unmatched bases: 13. The CDR3 has 15 amino acids. CDR1 and CDR2 from the germline V gene are LNHDA and SQIVND (reference sequence). CDR3: CASQASGSWGNEQFF. CDR3 DNA: TGTGCCAGCCAAGCTAGCGGGTCTTGGGGCAATGAGCAGTTCTTC.

The chain recombines TRBV11-1 with TRBJ1-1; D is undetermined. This CDR3 has 13 residues. Germline V lookup: CDR1 SGHAT, CDR2 FQDESV (reference sequence). V lost 1 base and J 4 bases, leaving 7 bases between the germline ends. As DNA, the CDR3 is TGTGCCAGCAGCTTAGTAGGGCCCACTGAAGCTTTCTTT. Its protein product is CASSLVGPTEAFF. The whole variable domain, filled in from reference TRBV11-1 and TRBJ1-1, reads EAEVAQSPRYKITEKSQAVAFWCDPISGHATLYWYRQILGQGPELLVQFQDESVVDDSQLPKDRFSAERLKGVDSTLKIQPAELGDSAMYLCASSLVGPTEAFFGQGTRLTVV.

CDR3 sequence (DNA): TGTGCCTGGAGTCTCGGTAGCGGGAGCTACAATGAGCAGTTCTTC. This codes for CAWSLGSGSYNEQFF. The gene calls are TRBV30 and TRBJ2-1; 9 nucleotides align to TRBD2. V shed 2 bases and J 3 bases; nucleotides not matched to a gene: 5. CDR1 is GTSNPN and CDR2 is SVGIG in the germline V gene (reference sequence). The CDR3 is 15 amino acids.

The gene calls are TRBV6-5 and TRBJ2-3; TRBD2 matches at 8 bases. The CDR3 is 13 amino acids. Germline assignment: CDR1 MNHEY and CDR2 SVGAGI. The J segment lost 2 bases and the V segment lost 10 bases, leaving 5 bases of the junction unmatched. CDR3 nucleotides: TGTGCCATCCAGCGGGAGCTCACAGATACGCAGTATTTT. Residues: CAIQRELTDTQYF.

The CDR3 DNA follows: TGCGCCAGCAGCCAAGGCATTGGGGGGGCCGGAGATACGCAGTATTTT. Its translation: CASSQGIGGAGDTQYF. This chain connects TRBV4-3 to TRBJ2-3, with D possibly matching TRBD2 (7 bases). The germline V gene has CDR1 LGHNA and CDR2 YSLEER. The germline V and J ends were trimmed by 1 base and 5 bases, with 16 bases remaining between them. The CDR3 consists of 16 residues.

This clone was counted only a few times. This chain's CDR3 is CASSLSSAYEQYF. For the CDR3, the DNA is TGTGCCAGCAGCTTAAGTTCGGCCTACGAGCAGTACTTC. This rearrangement joins TRBV7-6 to TRBJ2-7, with D uncertain. V lost 2 bases and J lost 2, with 7 bases in between. The CDR3 spans 13 residues. The germline V gene encodes CDR1 SGHVS and CDR2 FNYEAQ.

This clone has more than one count but fewer than ten. V and J are TRBV28 and TRBJ1-1; D gene uncertain. CDR3 length: 14 residues. The germline V and J ends were trimmed by 6 bases and 4 bases, with 15 bases remaining between them. Germline V gene lookup returns CDR1 MDHEN and CDR2 SYDVKM. The CDR3 here is CASRKSGDVTEAFF. CDR3 DNA: TGTGCCAGCAGAAAAAGCGGGGATGTCACTGAAGCTTTCTTT.

This clone was counted only a few times. Other nucleotide sequences from this sample produce the same CDR3. The CDR3 nucleotides are TGCGCCAGCAGCTTAAGACAGGGCAATGAGCAGTTCTTC. Residues: CASSLRQGNEQFF. This rearrangement joins TRBV5-1 to TRBJ2-1; 7 bases match TRBD1. Trimming took 2 bases from V and 6 from J; bases not matched to a gene: 2. This CDR3 comprises 13 residues. Looked up from germline, CDR1 is SGHRS and CDR2 is YFSETQ.

This clone was found a few times. This chain connects TRBV5-1 to TRBJ2-1; 10 bases map to TRBD2. With 6 bases clipped from V and 6 bases from J, the junction kept 9 bases outside the gene matches. The germline V gene has CDR1 SGHRS and CDR2 YFSETQ. This CDR3 comprises 15 residues. Here the CDR3 reads CASTLGGTSVNEQFF. DNA of the CDR3: TGCGCCAGCACCCTTGGTGGGACTAGCGTCAATGAGCAGTTCTTC.

V and J are TRBV19 and TRBJ2-2; 10 bases match TRBD2. The CDR3 length is 14 residues. Germline-derived CDR1 and CDR2 are LNHDA and SQIVND (reference sequence). With V trimmed by 6 bases and J by 6 bases, 4 bases remained unmatched. The CDR3 here is CASRLAGASGELFF. CDR3 in DNA: TGTGCCAGTAGGCTAGCGGGAGCTTCCGGGGAGCTGTTTTTT.

V is TRBV2 and J is TRBJ1-1, with unresolved D. Germline CDR1 reads SNHLY; CDR2 reads FYNNEI. Trimming left V 9 bases short and J 2 bases short, with 13 bases between. This CDR3 comprises 13 residues. The DNA of the CDR3 is TGTGCCAGTACACAGAGACCCAACACTGAAGCTTTCTTT. It specifies CASTQRPNTEAFF.

This clone was found a few times. V and J are TRBV2 and TRBJ2-7, with 9 bases that match TRBD1. This CDR3 has 14 amino acids. The germline V gene has CDR1 SNHLY and CDR2 FYNNEI. J lost 2 bases, V lost 10 bases, and 9 bases had no gene match. The DNA for the CDR3 is TGTGCCACCCAGGGACAGGGATTTACCTACGAGCAGTACTTC. Protein product: CATQGQGFTYEQYF.

There are many counts of this clone. The J gene is TRBJ2-5, the V gene TRBV5-5; unclear D gene. V was shortened by 2 bases and J by 2 bases, with 7 bases between the two germline ends. The CDR3 covers 13 residues. CDR1 is SGHKS and CDR2 is YYEKEE in the germline V gene (reference sequence). CDR3: CASSFDAQETQYF. The DNA for the CDR3 is TGTGCCAGCAGCTTCGACGCGCAAGAGACCCAGTACTTC.

This chain connects TRBV7-2 to TRBJ2-5, with D hard to call. V dropped 4 bases and J dropped 0 bases, with 6 bases sitting between them. Germline V lookup: CDR1 SGHTA, CDR2 FQGNSA. This CDR3 has 13 amino acids. CDR3 coding DNA: TGTGCCAGCAGCTCGGGTGACCAAGAGACCCAGTACTTC. As protein: CASSSGDQETQYF.

The sample holds a few counts of this clone. The chain joins TRBV15 to TRBJ2-2; weak D call: TRBD1 (6 bases). Trimming removed 5 bases at V and 0 bases at J, with 13 bases between. The CDR3 has 16 amino acids. Germline V lookup: CDR1 LNHNV, CDR2 YYDKDF (reference sequence). The CDR3 sequence is CATSPGGGSNTGELFF. In nucleotides, the CDR3 is TGTGCCACCAGCCCTGGGGGCGGATCGAACACCGGGGAGCTGTTTTTT. The full variable domain, in which reference TRBV15 and TRBJ2-2 provide the parts outside the CDR3, is DAMVIQNPRYQVTQFGKPVTLSCSQTLNHNVMYWYQQKSSQAPKLLFHYYDKDFNNEADTPDNFQSRRPNTSFCFLDIRSPGLGDTAMYLCATSPGGGSNTGELFFGEGSRLTVL.

The chain links TRBV28 to TRBJ1-3; D might be TRBD1 (5 bases). CDR1 MDHEN and CDR2 SYDVKM come from the germline V gene. This CDR3 has 14 amino acids. V was cut by 6 bases and J by 2 bases, with 11 bases left in between. CDR3 bases: TGTGCCAGCAGCGAACCGGGGGCTGGAAACACCATATATTTT. Translated: CASSEPGAGNTIYF.

This clone has only a few counts. The chain couples TRBV7-2 to TRBJ2-3; D may correspond to TRBD1 or TRBD2 (5 bases each). Germline loops: CDR1 SGHTA, CDR2 FQGNSA. This CDR3 is built from 15 residues. V dropped 3 bases and J dropped 4 bases, with 14 bases sitting between them. CDR3 protein: CASSFWGRGADTQYF. The DNA of the CDR3 is TGTGCCAGCAGCTTTTGGGGGAGAGGAGCAGATACGCAGTATTTT.

This clone has ten or more counts. This chain uses TRBV7-9 with TRBJ2-7; 7 nucleotides match TRBD2. This CDR3 is built from 14 residues. After removal of 4 bases from V and 7 bases from J, the junction contained 10 bases not matched to a gene. Germline-derived CDR1 and CDR2 are SEHNR and FQNEAQ (reference sequence). The CDR3 sequence is CASSSLTSEREQYF. The CDR3 region has the DNA TGTGCCAGCAGCTCATTAACTAGCGAGAGGGAGCAGTACTTC.

A few counts support this clone. J is TRBJ2-7 and V is TRBV5-1; 9 bases map to TRBD2. Germline V gives CDR1 SGHRS, CDR2 YFSETQ. The CDR3 spans 15 residues. With V trimmed by 5 bases and J by 5 bases, 11 bases remained unmatched. CDR3 amino acids: CASSSLSGSVNEQYF. In nucleotides, the CDR3 is TGCGCCAGCAGTTCTCTTAGCGGGAGCGTCAACGAGCAGTACTTC.

This clone was detected a few times. The chain uses TRBV7-9 and TRBJ1-2, with D unclear. Germline CDR1 SEHNR, CDR2 FQNEAQ (reference sequence). The CDR3 is 15 residues long. Trimming removed 3 bases from V and 8 bases from J, with 19 bases in between. CDR3 nucleotide sequence: TGTGCCAGCAGCTTGGTCTTGAACGTGGAAGGGGGCTACACCTTC. Its translation is CASSLVLNVEGGYTF.

This clone was seen a few times. The chain is built from TRBV6-5 and TRBJ2-5, with 8 bases that match TRBD2. CDR1 and CDR2 from the germline V gene are MNHEY and SVGAGI. With 2 bases clipped from V and 4 bases from J, the junction kept 6 bases outside the gene matches. The CDR3 is made up of 15 amino acids. CDR3: CASSYAWLAGETQYF. CDR3 sequence (DNA): TGTGCCAGCAGTTACGCATGGCTAGCGGGAGAGACCCAGTACTTC.